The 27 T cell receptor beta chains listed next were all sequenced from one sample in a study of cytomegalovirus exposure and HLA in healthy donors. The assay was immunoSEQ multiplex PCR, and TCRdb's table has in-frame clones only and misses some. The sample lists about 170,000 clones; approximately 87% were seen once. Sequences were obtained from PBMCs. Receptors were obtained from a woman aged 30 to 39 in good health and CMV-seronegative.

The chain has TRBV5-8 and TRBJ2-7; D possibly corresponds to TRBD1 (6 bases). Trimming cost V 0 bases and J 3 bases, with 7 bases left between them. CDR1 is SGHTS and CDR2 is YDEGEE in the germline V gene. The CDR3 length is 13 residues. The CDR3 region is CASSLGDNYEQYF. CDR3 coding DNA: TGTGCCAGCAGCTTGGGGGACAACTACGAGCAGTACTTC.

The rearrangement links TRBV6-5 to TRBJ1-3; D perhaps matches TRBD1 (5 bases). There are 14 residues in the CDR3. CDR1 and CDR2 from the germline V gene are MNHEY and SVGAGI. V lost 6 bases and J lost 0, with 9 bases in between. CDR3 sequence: CASSQGISGNTIYF. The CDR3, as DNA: TGTGCCAGCAGCCAGGGTATCTCTGGAAACACCATATATTTT.

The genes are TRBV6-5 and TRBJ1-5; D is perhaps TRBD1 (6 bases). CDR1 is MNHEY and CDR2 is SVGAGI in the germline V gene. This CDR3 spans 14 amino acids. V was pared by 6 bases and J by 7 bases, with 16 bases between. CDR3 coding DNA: TGTGCCAGCAGAACACAGGGTCAAGACCAGCCCCAGCATTTT. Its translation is CASRTQGQDQPQHF.

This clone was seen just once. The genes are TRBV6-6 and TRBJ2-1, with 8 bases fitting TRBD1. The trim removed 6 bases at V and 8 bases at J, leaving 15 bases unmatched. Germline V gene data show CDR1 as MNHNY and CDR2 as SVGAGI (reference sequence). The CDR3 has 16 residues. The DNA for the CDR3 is TGTGCCAGCAGCCCAGGGGGCCACGAGATCCCCGATGAGCAGTTCTTC. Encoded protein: CASSPGGHEIPDEQFF.

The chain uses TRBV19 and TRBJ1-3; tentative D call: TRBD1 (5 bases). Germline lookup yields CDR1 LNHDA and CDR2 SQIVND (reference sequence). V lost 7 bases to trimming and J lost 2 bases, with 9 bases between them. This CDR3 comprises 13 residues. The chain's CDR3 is CASTPGTGNTIYF. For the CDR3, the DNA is TGTGCCAGTACCCCAGGGACTGGAAACACCATATATTTT.

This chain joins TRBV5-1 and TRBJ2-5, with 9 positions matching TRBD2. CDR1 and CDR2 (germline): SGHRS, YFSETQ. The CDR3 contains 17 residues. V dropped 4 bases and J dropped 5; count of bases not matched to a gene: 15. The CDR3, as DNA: TGCGCCAGCAGCCGAGCGGGGGGCGGGGGCGTAACGGAGACCCAGTACTTC. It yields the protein CASSRAGGGGVTETQYF.

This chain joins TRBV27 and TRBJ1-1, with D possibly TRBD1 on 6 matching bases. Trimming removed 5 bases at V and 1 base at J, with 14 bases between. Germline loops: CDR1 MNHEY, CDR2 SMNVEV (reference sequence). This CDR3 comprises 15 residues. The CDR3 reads CASSPRGRENTEAFF. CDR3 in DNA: TGTGCCAGCAGTCCAAGGGGGAGGGAGAACACTGAAGCTTTCTTT.

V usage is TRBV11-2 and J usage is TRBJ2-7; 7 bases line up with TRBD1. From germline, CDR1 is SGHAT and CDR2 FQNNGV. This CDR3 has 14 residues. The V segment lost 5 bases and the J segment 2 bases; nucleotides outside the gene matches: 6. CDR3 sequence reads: CASSGRTGAYEQYF. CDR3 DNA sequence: TGTGCCAGCAGCGGACGGACAGGAGCCTACGAGCAGTACTTC.

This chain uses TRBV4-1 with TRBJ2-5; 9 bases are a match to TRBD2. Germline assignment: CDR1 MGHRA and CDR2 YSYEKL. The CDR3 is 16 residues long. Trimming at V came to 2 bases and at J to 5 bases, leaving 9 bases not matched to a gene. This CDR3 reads CASSQREGLAWETQYF. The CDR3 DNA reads TGCGCCAGCAGCCAACGAGAGGGACTAGCCTGGGAGACCCAGTACTTC.

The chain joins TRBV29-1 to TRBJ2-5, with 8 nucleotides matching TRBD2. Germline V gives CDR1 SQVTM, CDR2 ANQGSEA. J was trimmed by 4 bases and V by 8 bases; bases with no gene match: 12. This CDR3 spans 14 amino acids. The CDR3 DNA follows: TGCAGCACCGACGGGCTAGCGGGCCGAGAGACCCAGTACTTC. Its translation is CSTDGLAGRETQYF.

The CDR3 protein is CASSLWRRTSGGQETQYF. CDR3 bases: TGTGCCAGCAGCTTATGGAGAAGGACTAGCGGGGGTCAAGAGACCCAGTACTTC. The chain uses TRBV7-2 and TRBJ2-5, with 13 positions matching TRBD2. The CDR3 length is 18 residues. V was clipped by 2 bases and J by 2 bases; unmatched bases: 8. Germline CDR1 SGHTA, CDR2 FQGNSA.

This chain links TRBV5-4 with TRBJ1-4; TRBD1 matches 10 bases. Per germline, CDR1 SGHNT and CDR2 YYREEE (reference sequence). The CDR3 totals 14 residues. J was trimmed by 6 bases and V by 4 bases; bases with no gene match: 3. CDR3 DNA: TGTGCCAGCAGCGTGACAGGGGGCGATGAAAAACTGTTTTTT. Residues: CASSVTGGDEKLFF.

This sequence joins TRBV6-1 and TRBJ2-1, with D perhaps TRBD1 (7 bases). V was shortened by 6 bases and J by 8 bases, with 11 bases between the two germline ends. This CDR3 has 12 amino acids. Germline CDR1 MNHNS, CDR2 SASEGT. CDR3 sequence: CASRDREDEQFF. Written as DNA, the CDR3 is TGTGCCAGCAGAGACAGGGAGGATGAGCAGTTCTTC.

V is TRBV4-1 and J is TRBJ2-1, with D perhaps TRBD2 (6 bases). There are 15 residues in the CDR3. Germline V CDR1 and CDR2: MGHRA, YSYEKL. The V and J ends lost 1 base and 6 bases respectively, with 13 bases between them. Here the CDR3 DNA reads TGCGCCAGCAGCCAAGGTGGAGGGGACCTCAATGAGCAGTTCTTC. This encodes CASSQGGGDLNEQFF.

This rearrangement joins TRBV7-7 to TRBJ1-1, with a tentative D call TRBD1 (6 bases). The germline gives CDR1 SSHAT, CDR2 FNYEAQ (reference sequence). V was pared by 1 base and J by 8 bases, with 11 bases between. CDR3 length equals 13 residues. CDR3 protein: CASSLEVGGEAFF. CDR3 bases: TGTGCCAGCAGCTTAGAAGTTGGGGGCGAAGCTTTCTTT.

CDR3 DNA sequence: TGTGCCAGCAGCCAAGAGCCCCAGCCCGCGGGAGATACGCAGTATTTT. Amino acids: CASSQEPQPAGDTQYF. The chain links TRBV14 to TRBJ2-3; tentatively, D is TRBD2 (5 bases). Trimming cost V 0 bases and J 5 bases, with 15 bases left between them. CDR1 and CDR2 (germline): SGHDN, FVKESK. The CDR3 runs 16 residues.

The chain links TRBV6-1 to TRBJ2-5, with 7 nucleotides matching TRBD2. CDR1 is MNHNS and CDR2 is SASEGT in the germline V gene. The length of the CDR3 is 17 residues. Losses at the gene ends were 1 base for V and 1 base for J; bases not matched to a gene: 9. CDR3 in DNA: TGTGCCAGCAGTGAAGGTAGGGCTAGCGGCCTCCAAGAGACCCAGTACTTC. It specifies CASSEGRASGLQETQYF.

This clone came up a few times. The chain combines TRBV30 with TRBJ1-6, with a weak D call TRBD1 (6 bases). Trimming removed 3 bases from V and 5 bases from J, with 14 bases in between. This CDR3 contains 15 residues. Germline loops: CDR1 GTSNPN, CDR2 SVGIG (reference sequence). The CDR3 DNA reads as TGTGCCTGGAGCCTTGGACAGTCCAATAATTCACCCCTCCACTTT. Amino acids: CAWSLGQSNNSPLHF.

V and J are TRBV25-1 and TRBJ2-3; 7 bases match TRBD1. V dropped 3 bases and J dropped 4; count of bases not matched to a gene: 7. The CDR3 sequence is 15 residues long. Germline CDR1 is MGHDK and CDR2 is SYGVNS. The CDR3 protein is CASSDHEGAADTQYF. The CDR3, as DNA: TGTGCCAGCAGTGATCATGAGGGGGCCGCAGATACGCAGTATTTT.

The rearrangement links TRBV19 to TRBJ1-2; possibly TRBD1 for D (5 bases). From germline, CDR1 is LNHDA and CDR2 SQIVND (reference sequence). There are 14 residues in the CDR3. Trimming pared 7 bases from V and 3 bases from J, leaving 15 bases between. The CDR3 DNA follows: TGTGCCAGTACCCCCGGGGGTGGGTACTATGGCTACACCTTC. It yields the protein CASTPGGGYYGYTF. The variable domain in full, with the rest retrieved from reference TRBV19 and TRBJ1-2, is DGGITQSPKYLFRKEGQNVTLSCEQNLNHDAMYWYRQDPGQGLRLIYYSQIVNDFQKGDIAEGYSVSREKKESFPLTVTSAQKNPTAFYLCASTPGGGYYGYTFGSGTRLTVV.

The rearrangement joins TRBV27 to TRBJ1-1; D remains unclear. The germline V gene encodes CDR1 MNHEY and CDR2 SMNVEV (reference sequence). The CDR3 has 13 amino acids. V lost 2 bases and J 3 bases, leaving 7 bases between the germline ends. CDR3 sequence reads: CASSLGSDTEAFF. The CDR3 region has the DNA TGTGCCAGCAGTTTAGGTTCGGACACTGAAGCTTTCTTT.

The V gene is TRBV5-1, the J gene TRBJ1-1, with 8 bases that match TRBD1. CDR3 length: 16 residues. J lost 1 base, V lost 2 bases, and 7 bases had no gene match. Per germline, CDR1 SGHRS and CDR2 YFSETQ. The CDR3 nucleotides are TGCGCCAGCAGCTTTTCAGACAGGGGACCGAACACTGAAGCTTTCTTT. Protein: CASSFSDRGPNTEAFF.

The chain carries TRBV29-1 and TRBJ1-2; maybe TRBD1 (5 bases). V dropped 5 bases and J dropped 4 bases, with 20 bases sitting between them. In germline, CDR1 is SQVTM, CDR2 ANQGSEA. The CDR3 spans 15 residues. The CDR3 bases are TGCAGCGTTCGAGAACAGGCTCCCCTCGTCTATGGCTACACCTTC. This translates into CSVREQAPLVYGYTF.

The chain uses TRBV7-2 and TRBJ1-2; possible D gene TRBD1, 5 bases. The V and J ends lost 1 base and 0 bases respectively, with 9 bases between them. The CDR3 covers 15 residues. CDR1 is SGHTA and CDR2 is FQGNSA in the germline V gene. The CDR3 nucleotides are TGTGCCAGCAGCTTAGGGGGCACCCCTAACTATGGCTACACCTTC. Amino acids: CASSLGGTPNYGYTF.

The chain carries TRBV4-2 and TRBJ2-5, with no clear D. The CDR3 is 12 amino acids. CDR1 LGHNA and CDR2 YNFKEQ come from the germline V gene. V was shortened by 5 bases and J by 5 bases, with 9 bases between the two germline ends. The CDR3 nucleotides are TGTGCCAGCAGCAATGCCAGGGAGACCCAGTACTTC. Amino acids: CASSNARETQYF.

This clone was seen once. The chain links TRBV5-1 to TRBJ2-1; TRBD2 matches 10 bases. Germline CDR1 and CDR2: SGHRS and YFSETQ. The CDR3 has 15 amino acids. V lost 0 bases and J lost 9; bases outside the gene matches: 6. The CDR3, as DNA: TGCGCCAGCAGCTTGGCGCTAGCGGGGGTTGGTGAGCAGTTCTTC. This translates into CASSLALAGVGEQFF.

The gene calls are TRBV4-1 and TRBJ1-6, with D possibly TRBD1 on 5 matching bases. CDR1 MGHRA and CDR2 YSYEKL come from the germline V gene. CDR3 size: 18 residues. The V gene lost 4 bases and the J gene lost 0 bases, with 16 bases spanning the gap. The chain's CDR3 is CASSPGGGPGSYNSPLHF. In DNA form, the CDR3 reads TGCGCCAGCAGCCCTGGCGGGGGACCCGGCTCCTATAATTCACCCCTCCACTTT.